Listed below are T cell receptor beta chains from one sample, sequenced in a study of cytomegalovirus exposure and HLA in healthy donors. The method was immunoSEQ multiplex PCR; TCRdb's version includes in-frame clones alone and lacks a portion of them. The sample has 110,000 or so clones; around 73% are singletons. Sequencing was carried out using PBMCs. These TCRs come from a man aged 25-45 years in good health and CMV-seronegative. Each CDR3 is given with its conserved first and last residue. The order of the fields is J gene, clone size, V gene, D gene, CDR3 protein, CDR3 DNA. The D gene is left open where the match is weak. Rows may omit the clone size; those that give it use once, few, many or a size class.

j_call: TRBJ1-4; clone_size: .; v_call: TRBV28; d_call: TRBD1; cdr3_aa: CASSPVRTGAREKLFF; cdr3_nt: TGTGCCAGCAGCCCAGTCCGGACAGGGGCCCGTGAAAAACTGTTTTTT
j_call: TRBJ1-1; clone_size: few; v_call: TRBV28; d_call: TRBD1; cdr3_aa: CASRLTGVLTEAFF; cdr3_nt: TGTGCCAGCAGGCTAACAGGGGTACTCACTGAAGCTTTCTTT
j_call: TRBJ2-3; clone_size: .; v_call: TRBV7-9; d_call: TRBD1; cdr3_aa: CASSSGGTGGKDTQYF; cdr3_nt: TGTGCCAGCAGCTCCGGGGGGACAGGGGGCAAAGATACGCAGTATTTT
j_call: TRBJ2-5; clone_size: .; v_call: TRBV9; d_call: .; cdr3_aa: CASSVETDPWGETQYF; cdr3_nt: TGTGCCAGCAGCGTAGAGACAGACCCTTGGGGTGAGACCCAGTACTTC
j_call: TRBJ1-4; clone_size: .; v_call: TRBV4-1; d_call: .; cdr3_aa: CASSQARGPTNEKLFF; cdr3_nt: TGCGCCAGCAGCCAAGCCCGCGGGCCCACTAATGAAAAACTGTTTTTT
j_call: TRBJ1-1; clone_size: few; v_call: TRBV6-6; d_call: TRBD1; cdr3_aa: CAGGDSSMNTEAFF; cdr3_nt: TGTGCCGGCGGGGACAGCTCCATGAACACTGAAGCTTTCTTT
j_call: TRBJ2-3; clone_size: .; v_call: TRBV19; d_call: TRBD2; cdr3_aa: CASSNGASGTVNTQYF; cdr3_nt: TGTGCCAGTAGTAACGGGGCTAGCGGGACGGTGAATACGCAGTATTTT
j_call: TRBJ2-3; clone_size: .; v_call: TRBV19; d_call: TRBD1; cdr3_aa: CASSMGQGTDTQYF; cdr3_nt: TGTGCCAGTAGTATGGGACAGGGGACAGATACGCAGTATTTT
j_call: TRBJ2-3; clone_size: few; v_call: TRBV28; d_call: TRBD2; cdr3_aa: CASQRTSPTDTQYF; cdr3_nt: TGTGCCAGCCAAAGGACTAGCCCGACAGATACGCAGTATTTT
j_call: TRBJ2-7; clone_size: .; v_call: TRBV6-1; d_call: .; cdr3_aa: CASSEDIYEQYF; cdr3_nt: TGTGCCAGCAGTGAGGACATCTACGAGCAGTACTTC
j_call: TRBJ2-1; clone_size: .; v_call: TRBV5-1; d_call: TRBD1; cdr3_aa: CASSPGTGGDPAIEQFF; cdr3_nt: TGCGCCAGCAGCCCCGGGACAGGGGGCGACCCAGCCATTGAGCAGTTCTTC
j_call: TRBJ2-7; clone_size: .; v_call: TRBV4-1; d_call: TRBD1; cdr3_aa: CASSLEQGAFYEQYF; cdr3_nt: TGCGCCAGCAGCCTGGAACAGGGGGCCTTTTACGAGCAGTACTTC
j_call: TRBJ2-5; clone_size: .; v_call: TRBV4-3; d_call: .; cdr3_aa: CASSQVAGKQETQYF; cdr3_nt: TGCGCCAGCAGCCAAGTGGCGGGGAAACAAGAGACCCAGTACTTC
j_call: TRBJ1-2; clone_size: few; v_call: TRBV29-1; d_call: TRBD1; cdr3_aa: CSVDPLDRVPHGYTF; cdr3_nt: TGCAGCGTTGACCCCTTGGACAGGGTCCCACATGGCTACACCTTC
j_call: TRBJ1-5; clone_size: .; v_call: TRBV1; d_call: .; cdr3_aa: CTSSQEVPGQAQGDQPQHF; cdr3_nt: TGCACCAGCAGCCAAGAAGTCCCGGGACAGGCCCAGGGGGATCAGCCCCAGCATTTT
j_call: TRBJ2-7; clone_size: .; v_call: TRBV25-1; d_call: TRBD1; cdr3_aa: CASSARTGGQTYYEQYF; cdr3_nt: TGTGCCAGCAGTGCACGGACAGGGGGACAAACTTACTACGAGCAGTACTTC
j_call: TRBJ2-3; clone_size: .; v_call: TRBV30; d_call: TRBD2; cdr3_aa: CAWSLGPSGRASDTQYF; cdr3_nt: TGTGCCTGGAGCTTGGGACCGAGCGGGAGGGCCTCGGATACGCAGTATTTT
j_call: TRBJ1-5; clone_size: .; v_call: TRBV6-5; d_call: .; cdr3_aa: CASSYLGGNQPQHF; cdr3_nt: TGTGCCAGCAGTTACCTCGGGGGAAATCAGCCCCAGCATTTT
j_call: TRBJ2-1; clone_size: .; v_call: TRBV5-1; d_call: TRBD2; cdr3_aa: CASRGSGRGLSEQFF; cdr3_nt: TGCGCCAGCAGGGGTAGCGGGAGAGGGCTTAGTGAGCAGTTCTTC
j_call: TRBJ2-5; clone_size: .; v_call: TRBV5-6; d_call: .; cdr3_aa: CASSLVAKETQYF; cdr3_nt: TGTGCCAGCAGCTTGGTAGCCAAAGAGACCCAGTACTTC
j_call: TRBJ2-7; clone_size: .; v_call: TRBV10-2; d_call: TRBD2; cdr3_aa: CASSPRLAGVSYEQYF; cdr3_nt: TGCGCCAGCAGTCCCCGACTAGCGGGAGTCTCCTACGAGCAGTACTTC
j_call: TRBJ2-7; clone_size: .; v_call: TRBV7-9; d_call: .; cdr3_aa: CASSPLDEQYF; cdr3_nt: TGTGCCAGCAGCCCACTGGACGAGCAGTACTTC
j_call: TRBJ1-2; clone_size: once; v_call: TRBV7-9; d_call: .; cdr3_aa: CASSPRRVANYGYTF; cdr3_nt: TGTGCCAGCAGCCCCAGGCGAGTCGCTAACTATGGCTACACCTTC
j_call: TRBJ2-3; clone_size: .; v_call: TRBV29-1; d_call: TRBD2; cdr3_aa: CSVAGRGGTDTQYF; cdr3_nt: TGCAGCGTTGCCGGGAGGGGGGGCACAGATACGCAGTATTTT
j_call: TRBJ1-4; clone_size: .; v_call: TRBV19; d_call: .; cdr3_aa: CASSPRVVGEKLFF; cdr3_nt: TGTGCCAGTAGTCCCCGGGTAGTGGGTGAAAAACTGTTTTTT
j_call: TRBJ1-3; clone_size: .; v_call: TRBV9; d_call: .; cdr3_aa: CASSVSPSSGNTIYF; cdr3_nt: TGTGCCAGCAGCGTGTCCCCTAGCTCTGGAAACACCATATATTTT
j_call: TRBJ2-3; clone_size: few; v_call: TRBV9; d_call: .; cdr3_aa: CASSVAGHPTDTQYF; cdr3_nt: TGTGCCAGCAGCGTAGCCGGACACCCCACAGATACGCAGTATTTT
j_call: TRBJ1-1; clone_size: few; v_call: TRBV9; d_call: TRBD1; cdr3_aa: CASSVGAQGSTEAFF; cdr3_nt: TGTGCCAGCAGCGTAGGCGCACAGGGGTCCACTGAAGCTTTCTTT
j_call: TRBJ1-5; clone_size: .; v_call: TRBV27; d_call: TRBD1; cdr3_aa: CASSLTGQGPQPQHF; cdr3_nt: TGTGCCAGCAGTCTCACGGGACAGGGACCTCAGCCCCAGCATTTT
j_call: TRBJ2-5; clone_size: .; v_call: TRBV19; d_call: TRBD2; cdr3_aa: CASSIGTSGGQETQYF; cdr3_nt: TGTGCCAGTAGTATAGGGACTAGCGGGGGCCAAGAGACCCAGTACTTC
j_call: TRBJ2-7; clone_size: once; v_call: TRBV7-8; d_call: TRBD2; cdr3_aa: CASSLPGLAYTYEQYF; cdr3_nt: TGTGCCAGCAGCTTACCGGGACTAGCGTATACCTACGAGCAGTACTTC
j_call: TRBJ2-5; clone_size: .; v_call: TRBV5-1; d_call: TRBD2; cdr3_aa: CASSPPGLAGDWETQYF; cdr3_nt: TGCGCCAGCAGCCCTCCGGGACTAGCGGGAGATTGGGAGACCCAGTACTTC
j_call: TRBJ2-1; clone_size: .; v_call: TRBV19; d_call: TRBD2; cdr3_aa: CASSTGLAGGPFYNEQFF; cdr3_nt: TGTGCCAGTAGTACCGGACTAGCGGGGGGGCCTTTCTACAATGAGCAGTTCTTC
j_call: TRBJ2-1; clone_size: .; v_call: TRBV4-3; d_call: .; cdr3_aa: CASSQDLLASYNEQFF; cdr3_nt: TGCGCCAGCAGCCAAGATCTACTAGCAAGCTACAATGAGCAGTTCTTC
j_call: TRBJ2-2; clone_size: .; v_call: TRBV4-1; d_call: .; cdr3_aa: CASSDRWTSNTGELFF; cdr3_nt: TGCGCCAGCAGCGACAGGTGGACTTCGAACACCGGGGAGCTGTTTTTT
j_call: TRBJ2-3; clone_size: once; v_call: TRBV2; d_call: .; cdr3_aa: CASTPDSTDTQYF; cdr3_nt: TGTGCCAGCACTCCGGACTCCACAGATACGCAGTATTTT
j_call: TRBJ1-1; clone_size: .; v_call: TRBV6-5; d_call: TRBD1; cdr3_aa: CASSSRGTDEAFF; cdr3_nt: TGTGCCAGCAGTTCGAGAGGGACAGATGAAGCTTTCTTT
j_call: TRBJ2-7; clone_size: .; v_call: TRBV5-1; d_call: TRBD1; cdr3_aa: CASSRDRVGYEQYF; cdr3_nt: TGCGCCAGCAGCAGGGACAGGGTGGGCTACGAGCAGTACTTC
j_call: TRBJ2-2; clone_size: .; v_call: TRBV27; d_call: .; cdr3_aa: CASRMTRVNTGELFF; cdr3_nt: TGTGCCAGCAGGATGACTAGGGTCAACACCGGGGAGCTGTTTTTT
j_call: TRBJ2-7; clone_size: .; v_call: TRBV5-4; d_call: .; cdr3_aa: CASSSAYEQYF; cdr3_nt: TGTGCCAGCAGCTCCGCCTACGAGCAGTACTTC
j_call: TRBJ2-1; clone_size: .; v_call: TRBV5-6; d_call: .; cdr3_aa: CASSLYRGNEQFF; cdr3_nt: TGTGCCAGCAGCTTGTACCGGGGAAATGAGCAGTTCTTC
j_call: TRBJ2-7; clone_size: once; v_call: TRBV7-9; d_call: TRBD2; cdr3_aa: CASSDKTGTSGSREQYF; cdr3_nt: TGTGCCAGCAGCGACAAAACCGGGACTAGCGGCTCAAGGGAGCAGTACTTC
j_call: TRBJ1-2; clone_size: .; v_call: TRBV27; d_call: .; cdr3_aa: CASSTDRIGGYTF; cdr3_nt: TGTGCCAGCAGTACCGACAGGATTGGTGGCTACACCTTC
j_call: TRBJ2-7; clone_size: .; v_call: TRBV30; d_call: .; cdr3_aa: CAWSAGYEQYF; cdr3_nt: TGTGCCTGGAGTGCAGGGTACGAGCAGTACTTC
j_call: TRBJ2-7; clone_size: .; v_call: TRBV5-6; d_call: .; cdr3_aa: CASSGVGQNEQYF; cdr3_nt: TGTGCCAGCAGCGGAGTGGGGCAAAACGAGCAGTACTTC
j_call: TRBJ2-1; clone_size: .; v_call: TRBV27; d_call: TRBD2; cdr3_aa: CASNPGTSLNNEQFF; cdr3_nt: TGTGCCAGCAATCCCGGGACTAGCCTAAACAATGAGCAGTTCTTC
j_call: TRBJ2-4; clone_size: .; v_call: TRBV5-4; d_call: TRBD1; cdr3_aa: CASSLTGRGPKNIQYF; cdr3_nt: TGTGCCAGCAGCTTAACCGGAAGGGGGCCCAAAAACATTCAGTACTTC
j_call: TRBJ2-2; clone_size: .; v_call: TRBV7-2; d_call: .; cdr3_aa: CASSPRFGGELFF; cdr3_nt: TGTGCCAGCAGCCCCCGGTTCGGCGGGGAGCTGTTTTTT
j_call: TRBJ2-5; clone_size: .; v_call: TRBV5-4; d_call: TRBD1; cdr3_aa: CASSLDRGETQYF; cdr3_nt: TGTGCCAGCAGCTTGGACAGGGGGGAGACCCAGTACTTC
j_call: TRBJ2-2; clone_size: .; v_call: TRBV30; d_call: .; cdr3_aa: CAWSSQSTGELFF; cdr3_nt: TGTGCCTGGAGTTCCCAGTCCACCGGGGAGCTGTTTTTT
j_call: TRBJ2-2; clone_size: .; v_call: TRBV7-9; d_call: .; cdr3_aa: CASFLGPRGFPGELFF; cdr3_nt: TGTGCCAGCTTCTTAGGACCTCGGGGGTTCCCCGGGGAGCTGTTTTTT
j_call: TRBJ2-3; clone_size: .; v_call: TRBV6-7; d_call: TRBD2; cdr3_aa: CASSYTLTSGGITSTDTQYF; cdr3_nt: TGTGCCAGCAGTTACACCCTAACTAGCGGGGGGATTACTAGCACAGATACGCAGTATTTT
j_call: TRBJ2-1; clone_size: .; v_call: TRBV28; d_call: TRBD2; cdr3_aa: CASGGAGLAIYNEQFF; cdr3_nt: TGTGCCAGCGGGGGGGCGGGACTAGCCATTTACAATGAGCAGTTCTTC
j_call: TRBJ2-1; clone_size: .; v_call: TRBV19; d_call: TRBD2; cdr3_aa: CASMSSGGAWQFF; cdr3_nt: TGTGCCAGTATGTCTAGCGGGGGGGCCTGGCAGTTCTTC
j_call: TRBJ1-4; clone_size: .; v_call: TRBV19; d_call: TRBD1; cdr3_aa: CASSSREATGGQEKLFF; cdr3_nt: TGTGCCAGTAGTAGCCGGGAGGCTACAGGGGGCCAGGAAAAACTGTTTTTT